This TCR beta chain was sequenced during a study of blood T cell repertoires in COVID-19. Trimming at V came to 6 bases and at J to 5 bases, leaving 6 bases not matched to a gene. Germline V gene sequence: CDR1 SNHLY, CDR2 FYNNEI. The CDR3 sequence is 14 residues long. Under the authors' procedure: Scientists estimated how many nucleated cells there were by amplifying reference gene primers. Clones were read by immunoSEQ multiplex PCR, and TCRdb kept only the in-frame ones, dropping some. For V, J and clone size, that table is used; D and trimming come from the DNA. This table holds approximately 440,000 clones, 88% found once.

Sequenced sample: peripheral blood. This chain connects TRBV2 to TRBJ1-1, with 10 bases matching TRBD1. This TCR was recovered from a woman aged 50 to 60 with COVID-19, enrolled during active disease. The CDR3 nucleotides are TGTGCCAGCAGAGCGGACAGGGGGGTTACTGAAGCTTTCTTT. Translated: CASRADRGVTEAFF.